A single sample is the source of the 8 T cell receptor beta chains below, sequenced in a study of T cell responses to AZD1222 COVID-19 vaccine. Method: immunoSEQ multiplex PCR; TCRdb's copy keeps in-frame clones and lacks some. The sample holds about 150,000 clones; 80% to 95% are singletons and the top ten take 1% to 1.5%. This sample comprised peripheral blood, obtained 28 days after the second AZD1222 dose. These receptors all stem from an adult who received the AZD1222 COVID-19 vaccine.

This clone appeared a few times. The gene calls are TRBV2 and TRBJ1-1, with D maybe TRBD1 (5 bases). Germline CDR1 and CDR2: SNHLY and FYNNEI. The CDR3 totals 17 residues. V lost 6 bases to trimming and J lost 6 bases, with 26 bases between them. DNA for the CDR3: TGTGCCAGCAGAGACGGTCAGGGCTCACCGAAGGGCGCTGAAGCTTTCTTT. This gives the protein CASRDGQGSPKGAEAFF. Complete variable domain (other parts from reference TRBV2 and TRBJ1-1): EPEVTQTPSHQVTQMGQEVILRCVPISNHLYFYWYRQILGQKVEFLVSFYNNEISEKSEIFDDQFSVERPDGSNFTLKIRSTKLEDSAMYFCASRDGQGSPKGAEAFFGQGTRLTVV.

The chain is built from TRBV7-9 and TRBJ1-2; 8 bases match TRBD1. This CDR3 is 15 amino acids long. V shed 5 bases, J shed 3 bases, and the junction held 8 bases outside the gene matches. CDR1 is SEHNR and CDR2 is FQNEAQ in the germline V gene (reference sequence). The CDR3 reads CASSDLGQVHYGYTF. Here the CDR3 DNA reads TGTGCCAGCAGCGACCTGGGACAGGTTCACTATGGCTACACCTTC.

Details on this clone: This same CDR3 is encoded by further DNA sequences in the sample. The V and J genes are TRBV9 and TRBJ2-7, with 12 bases fitting TRBD2. The CDR3 has 14 residues. Germline V lookup: CDR1 SGDLS, CDR2 YYNGEE. The V and J ends lost 4 bases and 5 bases, in that order; junction bases with no gene match: 4. In nucleotides, the CDR3 is TGTGCCAGCAGCCTCAGACTAGCGGGGGACGAGCAGTACTTC. It encodes CASSLRLAGDEQYF.

The V and J genes are TRBV18 and TRBJ1-2; D may be TRBD1 (5 bases). This CDR3 spans 18 amino acids. In germline, CDR1 is KGHSH, CDR2 LQKENI. With 0 bases removed from V and 1 base from J, the gap between germline ends came to 18 bases. The DNA of the CDR3 is TGTGCCAGCTCACCACCGATTCTTGCTACAGGTGGTAACTATGGCTACACCTTC. Residues: CASSPPILATGGNYGYTF. Full variable domain (outside the CDR3, taken from reference TRBV18 and TRBJ1-2): NAGVMQNPRHLVRRRGQEARLRCSPMKGHSHVYWYRQLPEEGLKFMVYLQKENIIDESGMPKERFSAEFPKEGPSILRIQQVVRGDSAAYFCASSPPILATGGNYGYTFGSGTRLTVV.

The chain employs TRBV19 and TRBJ1-1, with no clear D. The V gene lost 5 bases and the J gene lost 0 bases, with 13 bases spanning the gap. The CDR3 covers 15 residues. The germline CDR1 and CDR2 sequences are LNHDA and SQIVND (reference sequence). DNA of the CDR3: TGTGCCAGTAGTGACCGGGGAGGTATGAACACTGAAGCTTTCTTT. Translation: CASSDRGGMNTEAFF.

The chain has TRBV28 and TRBJ1-2; D unresolved. CDR3 length equals 11 residues. Germline loops: CDR1 MDHEN, CDR2 SYDVKM. Deletions cut 2 bases from V and 3 bases from J, with 1 base between. CDR3 sequence (DNA): TGTGCCAGCAGTTTACACTATGGCTACACCTTC. The encoded protein is CASSLHYGYTF.

This chain joins TRBV7-3 and TRBJ2-6; tentatively, D is TRBD2 (5 bases). This CDR3 is built from 17 residues. The germline V gene has CDR1 SGHTA and CDR2 FQGTGA. The V and J ends lost 1 base and 2 bases respectively, with 12 bases between them. The CDR3: CASSLNSGLAGANVLTF. The CDR3 DNA reads TGTGCCAGCAGCTTAAATTCGGGGTTGGCTGGGGCCAACGTCCTGACTTTC.

The chain is built from TRBV2 and TRBJ2-5; D is ambiguous. Germline CDR1 SNHLY, CDR2 FYNNEI. The V end was cut by 1 base, the J end by 7 bases, with 10 bases between. The CDR3 loop spans 13 amino acids. In DNA, the CDR3 is TGTGCCAGCAGTGAAGTAGCCGATCGGACCCAGTACTTC. As protein: CASSEVADRTQYF. Full variable domain (remainder filled in from reference TRBV2 and TRBJ2-5): EPEVTQTPSHQVTQMGQEVILRCVPISNHLYFYWYRQILGQKVEFLVSFYNNEISEKSEIFDDQFSVERPDGSNFTLKIRSTKLEDSAMYFCASSEVADRTQYFGPGTRLLVL.